This entry features one TCR beta chain sequence. Assay: immunoSEQ multiplex PCR; the TCRdb copy retains only in-frame clones and omits some. Among 2 million to 3 million clones listed, approximately 93% were seen once. This record comes from a study of shared clonotypes between healthy human individuals. V lost 2 bases to trimming and J lost 0 bases, with 6 bases between them. CDR1 MNHNS and CDR2 SASEGT come from the germline V gene. This CDR3 is 14 amino acids long. Sequencing was performed on naive CD4+ T cells from PBMCs. Subset: CD45RA+ positively selected. The TCR was taken from a young man in good health. Some clones in this sample may be carry-over from other donors' samples. The rearrangement links TRBV6-1 to TRBJ2-3; no definite D call. CDR3 protein: CASSEQSSTDTQYF. The CDR3 DNA is TGTGCCAGCAGTGAACAGAGTAGCACAGATACGCAGTATTTT.